The 7 T cell receptor beta chains below come from one sample, sequenced in a study of shared clonotypes between healthy human individuals. Positive CCR7 selection of CD45RO-negative cells yielded the naive CD8 cells, and terminally differentiated effector memory CD45RA+ cells were excluded. The protocol was immunoSEQ multiplex PCR, while the TCRdb copy is restricted to in-frame clones and leaves out a portion. Of about 2 million clones listed, 85% to 95% are singletons. Input material: naive CD8+ T cells sorted from blood. The receptors originated from a man between 18 and 29 years old in good health.

V gene TRBV27 combines with J gene TRBJ2-7; 7 nucleotides line up with TRBD1. Germline trimming cut 5 bases from V and 1 base from J; bases unmatched to any gene: 11. Germline-derived CDR1 and CDR2 are MNHEY and SMNVEV (reference sequence). CDR3 length equals 16 residues. CDR3 amino acids: CASSPSSGQRSYEQYF. In DNA form, the CDR3 reads TGTGCCAGCAGTCCCTCTTCGGGACAGAGATCCTACGAGCAGTACTTC.

This rearrangement joins TRBV30 to TRBJ2-7, with TRBD1 matching 8 bases. CDR1 GTSNPN and CDR2 SVGIG come from the germline V gene (reference sequence). This CDR3 has 13 amino acids. With V trimmed by 1 base and J by 8 bases, 7 bases remained unmatched. CDR3: CAWSDGTGPKQYF. In DNA form, the CDR3 reads TGTGCCTGGAGTGATGGGACAGGTCCTAAGCAGTACTTC.

DNA of the CDR3: TGTGCCAGCAGCCCCAGCGGGGGCCTCTCCTACAATGAGCAGTTCTTC. It translates to CASSPSGGLSYNEQFF. The chain combines TRBV27 with TRBJ2-1; 8 bases fit TRBD2. CDR3 length: 16 amino acids. V dropped 6 bases and J dropped 0; count of bases not matched to a gene: 7. CDR1 MNHEY and CDR2 SMNVEV come from the germline V gene (reference sequence).

This chain connects TRBV29-1 to TRBJ2-7; D may be TRBD1 or TRBD2 (5 bases each). V lost 4 bases, J lost 2 bases, and 12 bases lay in between. In germline, CDR1 is SQVTM, CDR2 ANQGSEA. The CDR3 is made up of 13 amino acids. DNA of the CDR3: TGCAGCGTTGGGGGGAGTGACGCCTACGAGCAGTACTTC. The encoded protein is CSVGGSDAYEQYF.

V and J are TRBV6-5 and TRBJ1-5; no firm D call. Germline V lookup: CDR1 MNHEY, CDR2 SVGAGI. The germline V and J ends were trimmed by 7 bases and 1 base, with 14 bases remaining between them. The CDR3 contains 15 residues. The CDR3 DNA sequence: TGTGCCAGCAATCCAGACGGATCAAGCAATCAGCCCCAGCATTTT. It is translated as CASNPDGSSNQPQHF.

The CDR3 region has the DNA TGTGCCAGCAGCCACATAGCGGTTTCATGGGATACGCAGTATTTT. Translation gives CASSHIAVSWDTQYF. The rearrangement links TRBV14 to TRBJ2-3; possibly TRBD2 for D (6 bases). Looked up from germline, CDR1 is SGHDN and CDR2 is FVKESK. Trimming took 3 bases from V and 6 from J, leaving 16 bases between them. The length of the CDR3 is 15 residues.

V and J are TRBV11-2 and TRBJ1-3; D is undetermined. Germline V gives CDR1 SGHAT, CDR2 FQNNGV. Trimming cost V 3 bases and J 4 bases, with 10 bases left between them. This CDR3 is built from 14 residues. The CDR3 DNA reads TGTGCCAGCAGCTTCATGGGATCGGGAAACACCATATATTTT. Amino acids: CASSFMGSGNTIYF.